This TCR beta chain was obtained from a study of cytomegalovirus exposure and HLA in healthy donors. Study-wide results and caveats: Cytomegalovirus-associated status was assigned to more than 150 TCR beta chains. Further analysis was carried out later, and it showed several of the most significant clusters appearing linked to common viral pathogens.

Germline values: CDR1 MNHNS, CDR2 SASEGT. The CDR3 runs 13 residues. Losses at the gene ends were 7 bases for V and 3 bases for J; bases not matched to a gene: 4. The PCR used 60 Vbeta and 13 Jbeta primers. Clones were sequenced by immunoSEQ multiplex PCR, and TCRdb holds only the in-frame ones, with some missing. In the table there are 85,000 to 95,000 clones, approximately 80% of which are singletons. Turning to this clone: Its antigen is currently unknown.

The TCR sequence derives from a young man in good health and CMV-seropositive. The chain employs TRBV6-1 and TRBJ2-7, with 9 bases that match TRBD2. The sequenced sample was PBMCs. CDR3 sequence reads: CASKGSGSYEQYF. The CDR3 coding sequence is TGTGCCAGCAAGGGTAGCGGGAGCTACGAGCAGTACTTC.